This T cell receptor (beta chain) was identified in a study of blood T cell repertoires in COVID-19. Background on the study: COVID-19 samples, acute and convalescent, were from the United States, Italy and Spain.

This table comes from immunoSEQ multiplex PCR, and its TCRdb copy is limited to in-frame clones, with some not included. The sample lists 270,000 or so clones, over 80% occurring once. CDR3 size: 12 residues. With 8 bases removed from V and 6 bases from J, the gap between germline ends came to 10 bases. What was sequenced was PBMCs or T cells enriched from blood (not recorded which). This chain connects TRBV12-3 or TRBV12-4 to TRBJ2-2; D remains unclear. This TCR derives from a woman aged 30 to 39 with acute COVID-19. The CDR3 sequence: CASATAAGELFF. DNA of the CDR3: TGTGCCAGCGCGACTGCCGCCGGGGAGCTGTTTTTT.